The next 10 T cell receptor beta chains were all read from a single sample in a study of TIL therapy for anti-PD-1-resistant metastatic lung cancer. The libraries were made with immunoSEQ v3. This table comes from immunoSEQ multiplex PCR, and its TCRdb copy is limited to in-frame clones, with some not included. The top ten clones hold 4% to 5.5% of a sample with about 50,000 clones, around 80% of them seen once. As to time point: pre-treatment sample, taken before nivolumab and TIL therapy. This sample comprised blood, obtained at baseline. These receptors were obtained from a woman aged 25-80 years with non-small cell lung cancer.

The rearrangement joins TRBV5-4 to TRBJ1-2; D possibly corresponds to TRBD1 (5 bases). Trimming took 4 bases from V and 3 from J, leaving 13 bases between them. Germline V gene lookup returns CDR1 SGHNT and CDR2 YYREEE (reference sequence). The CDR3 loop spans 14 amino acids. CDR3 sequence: CASSGLGEDYGYTF. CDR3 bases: TGTGCCAGCAGCGGCTTGGGGGAGGACTATGGCTACACCTTC.

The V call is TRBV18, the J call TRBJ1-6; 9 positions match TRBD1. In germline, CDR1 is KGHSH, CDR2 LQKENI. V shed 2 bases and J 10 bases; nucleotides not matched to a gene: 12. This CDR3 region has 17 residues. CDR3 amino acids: CASSPSAPGQGGSPLHF. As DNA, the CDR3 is TGTGCCAGCTCACCATCCGCCCCGGGACAGGGAGGATCACCCCTCCACTTT.

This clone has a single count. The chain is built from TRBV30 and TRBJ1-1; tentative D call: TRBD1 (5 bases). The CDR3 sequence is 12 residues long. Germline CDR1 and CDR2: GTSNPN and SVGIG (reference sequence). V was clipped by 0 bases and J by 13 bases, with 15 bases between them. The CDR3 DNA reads TGTGCCTGGAGTGTAAGGGGTGGGAGGGTTTTCTTT. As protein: CAWSVRGGRVFF.

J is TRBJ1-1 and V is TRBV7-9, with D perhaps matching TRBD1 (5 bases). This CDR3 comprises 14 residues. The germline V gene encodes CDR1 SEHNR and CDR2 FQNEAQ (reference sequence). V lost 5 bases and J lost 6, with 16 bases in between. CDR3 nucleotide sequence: TGTGCCAGCAGCGTGACCGGGACGGCACCTGAAGCTTTCTTT. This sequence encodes CASSVTGTAPEAFF.

The CDR3: CASSHLDRVGFAPLHF. The CDR3 DNA follows: TGTGCCAGTAGTCACCTGGACAGGGTAGGATTCGCACCCCTCCACTTT. This chain joins TRBV19 and TRBJ1-6; 8 positions agree with TRBD1. Germline V gene lookup returns CDR1 LNHDA and CDR2 SQIVND (reference sequence). Unmatched junction bases numbered 14, after V lost 5 bases and J lost 11 bases. The CDR3 runs 16 residues.

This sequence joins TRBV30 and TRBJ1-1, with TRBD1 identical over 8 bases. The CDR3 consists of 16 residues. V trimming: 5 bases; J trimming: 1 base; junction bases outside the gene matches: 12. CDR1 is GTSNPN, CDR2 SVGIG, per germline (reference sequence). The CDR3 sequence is CAWETGDAGWNTEAFF. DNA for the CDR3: TGTGCCTGGGAGACAGGGGACGCCGGGTGGAACACTGAAGCTTTCTTT.

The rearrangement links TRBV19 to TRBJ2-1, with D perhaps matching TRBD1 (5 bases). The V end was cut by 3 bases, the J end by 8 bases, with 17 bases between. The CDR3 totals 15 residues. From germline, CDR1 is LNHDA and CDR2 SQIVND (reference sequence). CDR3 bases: TGTGCCAGTAGTATTCATCCCCGCAGGGCAGATGAGCAGTTCTTC. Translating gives CASSIHPRRADEQFF.

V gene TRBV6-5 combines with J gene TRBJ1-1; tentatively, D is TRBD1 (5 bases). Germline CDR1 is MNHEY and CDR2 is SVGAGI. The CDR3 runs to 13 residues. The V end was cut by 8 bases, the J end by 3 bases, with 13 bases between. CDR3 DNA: TGTGCCAGCGGGTCCAGGGTCGACACTGAAGCTTTCTTT. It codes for CASGSRVDTEAFF.

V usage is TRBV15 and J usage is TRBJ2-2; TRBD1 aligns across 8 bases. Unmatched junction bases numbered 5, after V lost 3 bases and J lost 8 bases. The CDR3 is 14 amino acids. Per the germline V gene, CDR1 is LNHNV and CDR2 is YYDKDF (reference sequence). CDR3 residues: CATSRDRVGGELFF. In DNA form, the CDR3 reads TGTGCCACCAGCAGGGACAGGGTGGGTGGGGAGCTGTTTTTT.

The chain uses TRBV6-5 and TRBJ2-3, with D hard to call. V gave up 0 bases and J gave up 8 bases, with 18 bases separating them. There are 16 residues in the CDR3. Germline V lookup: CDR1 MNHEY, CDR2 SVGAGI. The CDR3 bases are TGTGCCAGCAGTTACTCGATTTCCCGGCCCACCGGTACGCAGTATTTT. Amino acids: CASSYSISRPTGTQYF.